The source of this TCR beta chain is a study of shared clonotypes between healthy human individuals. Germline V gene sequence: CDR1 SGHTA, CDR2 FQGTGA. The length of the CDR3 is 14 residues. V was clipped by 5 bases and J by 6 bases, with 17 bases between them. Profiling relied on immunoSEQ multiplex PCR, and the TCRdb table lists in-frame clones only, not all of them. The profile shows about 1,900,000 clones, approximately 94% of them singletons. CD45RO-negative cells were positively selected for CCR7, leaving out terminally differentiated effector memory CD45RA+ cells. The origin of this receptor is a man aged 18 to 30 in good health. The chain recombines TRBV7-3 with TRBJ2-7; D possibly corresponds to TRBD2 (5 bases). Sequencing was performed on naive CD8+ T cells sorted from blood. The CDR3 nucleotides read TGTGCCAGCAGCCACAAAAGCCTTACTAGCGAGCAGTACTTC. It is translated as CASSHKSLTSEQYF. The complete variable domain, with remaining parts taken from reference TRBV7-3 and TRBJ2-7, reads GAGVSQTPSNKVTEKGKYVELRCDPISGHTALYWYRQSLGQGPEFLIYFQGTGAADDSGLPNDRFFAVRPEGSVSTLKIQRTERGDSAVYLCASSHKSLTSEQYFGPGTRLTVT.